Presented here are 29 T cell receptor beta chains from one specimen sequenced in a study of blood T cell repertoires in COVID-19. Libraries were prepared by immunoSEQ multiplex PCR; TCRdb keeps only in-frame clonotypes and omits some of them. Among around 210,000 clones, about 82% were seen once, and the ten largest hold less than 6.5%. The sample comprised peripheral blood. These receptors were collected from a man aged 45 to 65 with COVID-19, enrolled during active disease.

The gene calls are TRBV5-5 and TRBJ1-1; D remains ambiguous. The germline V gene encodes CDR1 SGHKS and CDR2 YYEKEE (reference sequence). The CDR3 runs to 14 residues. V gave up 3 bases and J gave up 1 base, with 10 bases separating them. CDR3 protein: CASSWHGGNTEAFF. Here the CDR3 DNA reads TGTGCCAGCAGCTGGCATGGTGGGAACACTGAAGCTTTCTTT.

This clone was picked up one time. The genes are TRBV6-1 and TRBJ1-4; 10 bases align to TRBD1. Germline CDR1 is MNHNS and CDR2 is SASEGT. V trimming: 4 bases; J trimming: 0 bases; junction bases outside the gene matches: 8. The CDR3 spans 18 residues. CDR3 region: CASSARDRGDPTNEKLFF. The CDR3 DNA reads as TGTGCCAGCAGTGCCCGGGACAGGGGCGACCCAACTAATGAAAAACTGTTTTTT.

CDR3 region: CASKEGFLPTYEQYF. The DNA for the CDR3 is TGTGCCTCTAAGGAGGGGTTCTTACCTACCTACGAGCAGTACTTC. The chain recombines TRBV6-5 with TRBJ2-7; a possible D gene is TRBD2 (6 bases). Between the trimmed V and J ends, which lost 11 bases and 2 bases, there was a span of 22 bases. The CDR3 is made up of 15 amino acids. Per germline, CDR1 MNHEY and CDR2 SVGAGI.

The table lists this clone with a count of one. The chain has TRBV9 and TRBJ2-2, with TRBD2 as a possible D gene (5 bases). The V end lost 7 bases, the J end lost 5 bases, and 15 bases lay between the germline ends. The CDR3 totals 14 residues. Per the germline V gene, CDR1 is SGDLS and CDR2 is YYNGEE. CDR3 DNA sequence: TGTGCCAGCGGAACGGCTTCGGGGACCGGGGAGCTGTTTTTT. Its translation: CASGTASGTGELFF.

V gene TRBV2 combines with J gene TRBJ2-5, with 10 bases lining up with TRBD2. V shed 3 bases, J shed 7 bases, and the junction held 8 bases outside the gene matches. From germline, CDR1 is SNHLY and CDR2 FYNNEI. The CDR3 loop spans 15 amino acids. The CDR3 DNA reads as TGTGCCAGCAGTGAGAGAGCGGGGGGGCCGGGGACCCAGTACTTC. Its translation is CASSERAGGPGTQYF.

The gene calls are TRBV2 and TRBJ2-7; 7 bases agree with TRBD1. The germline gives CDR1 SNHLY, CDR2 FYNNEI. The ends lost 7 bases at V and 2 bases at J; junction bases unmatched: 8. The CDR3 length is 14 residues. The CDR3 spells CASNGRGIPYEQYF. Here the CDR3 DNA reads TGTGCCAGCAACGGCAGGGGGATACCCTACGAGCAGTACTTC.

The CDR3 loop is CASSQSQASYEQYF. The CDR3 DNA follows: TGCGCCAGCAGCCAAAGTCAAGCATCCTACGAGCAGTACTTC. The chain carries TRBV4-3 and TRBJ2-7; no firm D call. V was cut by 2 bases and J by 1 base, with 9 bases left in between. This CDR3 has 14 amino acids. Germline values: CDR1 LGHNA, CDR2 YSLEER.

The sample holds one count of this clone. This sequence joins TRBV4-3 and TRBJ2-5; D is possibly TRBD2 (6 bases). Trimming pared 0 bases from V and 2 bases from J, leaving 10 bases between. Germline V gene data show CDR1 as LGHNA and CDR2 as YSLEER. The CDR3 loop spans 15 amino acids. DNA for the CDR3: TGCGCCAGCAGCCAAGATGGAGGGGTGCAAGAGACCCAGTACTTC. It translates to CASSQDGGVQETQYF.

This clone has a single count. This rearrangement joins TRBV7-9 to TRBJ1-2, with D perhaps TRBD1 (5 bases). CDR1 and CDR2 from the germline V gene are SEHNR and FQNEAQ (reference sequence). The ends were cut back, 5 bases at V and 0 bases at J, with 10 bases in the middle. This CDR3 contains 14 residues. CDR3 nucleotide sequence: TGTGCCAGCAGCCTAGGGGAGTCTAACTATGGCTACACCTTC. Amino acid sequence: CASSLGESNYGYTF.

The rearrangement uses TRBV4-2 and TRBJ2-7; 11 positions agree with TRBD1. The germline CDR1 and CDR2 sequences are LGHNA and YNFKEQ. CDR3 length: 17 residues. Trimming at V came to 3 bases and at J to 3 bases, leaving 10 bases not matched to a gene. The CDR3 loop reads CASSQRAGTGGFYEQYF. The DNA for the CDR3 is TGTGCCAGCAGCCAGCGGGCCGGGACAGGGGGTTTCTACGAGCAGTACTTC.

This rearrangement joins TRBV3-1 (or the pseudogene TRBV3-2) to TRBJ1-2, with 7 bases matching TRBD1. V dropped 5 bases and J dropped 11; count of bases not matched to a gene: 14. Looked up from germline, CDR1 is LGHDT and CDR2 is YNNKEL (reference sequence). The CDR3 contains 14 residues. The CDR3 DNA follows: TGTGCCAGCAGCGGCCGGACAGGCGTAGAGGTATACACCTTC. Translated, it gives CASSGRTGVEVYTF.

The CDR3 region has the DNA TGTGCCAGCAGCCTGACTAGCGGGGACTTCTACGAGCAGTACTTC. Its protein is CASSLTSGDFYEQYF. This chain uses TRBV7-6 with TRBJ2-7; 11 bases agree with TRBD2. The V segment lost 5 bases and the J segment 3 bases; nucleotides outside the gene matches: 6. This CDR3 is built from 15 residues. The germline V gene has CDR1 SGHVS and CDR2 FNYEAQ. The variable domain in full, completed from reference TRBV7-6 and TRBJ2-7, reads GAGVSQSPRYKVTKRGQDVALRCDPISGHVSLYWYRQALGQGPEFLTYFNYEAQQDKSGLPNDRFSAERPEGSISTLTIQRTEQRDSAMYRCASSLTSGDFYEQYFGPGTRLTVT.

DNA of the CDR3: TGTGCCAGTAGTATGATCAGGGGACCATCCTACGAGCAGTACTTC. This translates into CASSMIRGPSYEQYF. The chain employs TRBV19 and TRBJ2-7; D perhaps matches TRBD1 (6 bases). Trimming took off 3 bases at V and 1 base at J, with 13 bases between the two ends. Germline V gene data show CDR1 as LNHDA and CDR2 as SQIVND (reference sequence). CDR3 length equals 15 residues.

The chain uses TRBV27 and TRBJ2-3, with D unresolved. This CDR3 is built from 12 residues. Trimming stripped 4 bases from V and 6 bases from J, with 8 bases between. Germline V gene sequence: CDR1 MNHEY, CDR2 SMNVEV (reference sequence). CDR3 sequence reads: CASSYTWDTQYF. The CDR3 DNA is TGTGCCAGCAGTTATACTTGGGATACGCAGTATTTT.

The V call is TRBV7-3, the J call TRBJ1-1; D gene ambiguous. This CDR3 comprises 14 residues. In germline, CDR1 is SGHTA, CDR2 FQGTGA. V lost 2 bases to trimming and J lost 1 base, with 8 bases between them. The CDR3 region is CASSLGHTNTEAFF. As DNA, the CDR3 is TGTGCCAGCAGCTTAGGGCATACGAACACTGAAGCTTTCTTT.

In DNA, the CDR3 is TGTGCCAGCAGCTCACGAATGAAGCCAGGGGGCGGTGGCTACACCTTC. Its translation: CASSSRMKPGGGGYTF. The chain recombines TRBV11-2 with TRBJ1-2, with TRBD1 identical over 8 bases. V dropped 4 bases and J dropped 7; count of bases not matched to a gene: 14. The CDR3 has 16 amino acids. CDR1 SGHAT and CDR2 FQNNGV come from the germline V gene.

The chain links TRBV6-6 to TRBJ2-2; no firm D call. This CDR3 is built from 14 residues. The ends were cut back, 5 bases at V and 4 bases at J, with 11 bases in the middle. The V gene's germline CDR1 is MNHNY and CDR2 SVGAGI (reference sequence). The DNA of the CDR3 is TGTGCCAGCAGTCCCCCCTACCTCACCGGGGAGCTGTTTTTT. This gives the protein CASSPPYLTGELFF.

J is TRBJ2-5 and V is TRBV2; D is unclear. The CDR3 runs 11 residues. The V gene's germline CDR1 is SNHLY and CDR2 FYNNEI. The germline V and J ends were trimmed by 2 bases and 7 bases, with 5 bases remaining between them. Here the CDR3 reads CASSEQVTQYF. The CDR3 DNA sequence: TGTGCCAGCAGTGAACAGGTGACCCAGTACTTC.

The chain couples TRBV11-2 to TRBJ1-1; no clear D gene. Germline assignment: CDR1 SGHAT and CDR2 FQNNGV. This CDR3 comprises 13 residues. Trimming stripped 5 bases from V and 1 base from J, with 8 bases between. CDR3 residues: CASSLSQNTEAFF. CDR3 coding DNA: TGTGCCAGCAGCCTAAGCCAGAACACTGAAGCTTTCTTT. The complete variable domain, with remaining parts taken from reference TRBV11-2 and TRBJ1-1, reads EAGVAQSPRYKIIEKRQSVAFWCNPISGHATLYWYQQILGQGPKLLIQFQNNGVVDDSQLPKDRFSAERLKGVDSTLKIQPAKLEDSAVYLCASSLSQNTEAFFGQGTRLTVV.

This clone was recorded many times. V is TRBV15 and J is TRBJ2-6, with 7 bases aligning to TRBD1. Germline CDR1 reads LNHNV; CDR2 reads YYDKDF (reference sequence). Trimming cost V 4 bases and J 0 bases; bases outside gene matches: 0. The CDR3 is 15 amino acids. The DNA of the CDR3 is TGTGCCACCAGCACAGGGGGCTCTGGGGCCAACGTCCTGACTTTC. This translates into CATSTGGSGANVLTF.

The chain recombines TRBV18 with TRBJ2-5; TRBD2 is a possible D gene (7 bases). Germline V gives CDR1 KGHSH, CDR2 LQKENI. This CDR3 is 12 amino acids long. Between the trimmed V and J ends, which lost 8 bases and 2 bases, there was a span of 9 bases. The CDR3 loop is CASGGAQETQYF. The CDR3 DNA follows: TGTGCCAGCGGGGGGGCGCAAGAGACCCAGTACTTC.

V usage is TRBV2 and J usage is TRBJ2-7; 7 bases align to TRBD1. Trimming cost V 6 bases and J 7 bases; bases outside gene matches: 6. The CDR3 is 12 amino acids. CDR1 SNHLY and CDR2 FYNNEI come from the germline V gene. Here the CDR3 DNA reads TGTGCCAGCAGAACTGACAGGGAAGAGCAGTACTTC. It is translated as CASRTDREEQYF.

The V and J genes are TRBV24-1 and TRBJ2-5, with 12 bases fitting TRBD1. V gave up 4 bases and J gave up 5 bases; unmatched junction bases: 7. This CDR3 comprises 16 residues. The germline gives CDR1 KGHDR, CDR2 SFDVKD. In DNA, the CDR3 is TGTGCCACCAGTGAGACCGGGACAGGGGGCCGGGAGACCCAGTACTTC. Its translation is CATSETGTGGRETQYF.

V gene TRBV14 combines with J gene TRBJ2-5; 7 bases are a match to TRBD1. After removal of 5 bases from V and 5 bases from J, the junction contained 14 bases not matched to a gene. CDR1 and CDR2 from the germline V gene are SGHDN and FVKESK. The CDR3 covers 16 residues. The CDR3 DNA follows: TGTGCCAGCAGCTCCCCTGGGACAGTCCCTTCGGAGACCCAGTACTTC. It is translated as CASSSPGTVPSETQYF.

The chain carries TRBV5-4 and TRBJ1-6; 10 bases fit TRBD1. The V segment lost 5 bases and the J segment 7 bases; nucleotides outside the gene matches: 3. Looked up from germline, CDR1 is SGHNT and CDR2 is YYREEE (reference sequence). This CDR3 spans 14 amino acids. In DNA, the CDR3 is TGTGCCAGCAGGGGGGACAGGGGCAATTCACCCCTCCACTTT. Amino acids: CASRGDRGNSPLHF.

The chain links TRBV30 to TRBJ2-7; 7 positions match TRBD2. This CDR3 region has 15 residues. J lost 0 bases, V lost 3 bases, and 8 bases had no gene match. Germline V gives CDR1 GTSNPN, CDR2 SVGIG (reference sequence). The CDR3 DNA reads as TGTGCCTGGAGCGGTGGGACTACTAGCTCCTACGAGCAGTACTTC. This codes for CAWSGGTTSSYEQYF. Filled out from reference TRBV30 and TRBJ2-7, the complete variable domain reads SQTIHQWPATLVQPVGSPLSLECTVEGTSNPNLYWYRQAAGRGLQLLFYSVGIGQISSEVPQNLSASRPQDRQFILSSKKLLLSDSGFYLCAWSGGTTSSYEQYFGPGTRLTVT.

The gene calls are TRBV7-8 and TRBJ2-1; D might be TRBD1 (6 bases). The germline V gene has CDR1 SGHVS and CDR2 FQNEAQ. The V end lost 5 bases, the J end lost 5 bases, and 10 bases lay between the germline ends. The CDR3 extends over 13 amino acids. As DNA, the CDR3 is TGTGCCAGCAGCCTGAACAGGGACAATGAGCAGTTCTTC. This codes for CASSLNRDNEQFF.

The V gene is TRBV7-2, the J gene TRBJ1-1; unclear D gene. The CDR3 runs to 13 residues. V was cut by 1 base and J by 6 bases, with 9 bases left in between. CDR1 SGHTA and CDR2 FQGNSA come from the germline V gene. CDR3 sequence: CASSLDLGAEAFF. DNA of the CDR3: TGTGCCAGCAGCTTAGATCTCGGGGCTGAAGCTTTCTTT. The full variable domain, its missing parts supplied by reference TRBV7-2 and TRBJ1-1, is GAGVSQSPSNKVTEKGKDVELRCDPISGHTALYWYRQSLGQGLEFLIYFQGNSAPDKSGLPSDRFSAERTGGSVSTLTIQRTQQEDSAVYLCASSLDLGAEAFFGQGTRLTVV.

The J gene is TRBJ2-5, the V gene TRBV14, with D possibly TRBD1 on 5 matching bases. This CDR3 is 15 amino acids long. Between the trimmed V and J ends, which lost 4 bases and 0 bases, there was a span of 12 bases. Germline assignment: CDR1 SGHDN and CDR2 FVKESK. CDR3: CASSPGHENQETQYF. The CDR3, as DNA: TGTGCCAGCAGCCCCGGACACGAGAACCAAGAGACCCAGTACTTC.